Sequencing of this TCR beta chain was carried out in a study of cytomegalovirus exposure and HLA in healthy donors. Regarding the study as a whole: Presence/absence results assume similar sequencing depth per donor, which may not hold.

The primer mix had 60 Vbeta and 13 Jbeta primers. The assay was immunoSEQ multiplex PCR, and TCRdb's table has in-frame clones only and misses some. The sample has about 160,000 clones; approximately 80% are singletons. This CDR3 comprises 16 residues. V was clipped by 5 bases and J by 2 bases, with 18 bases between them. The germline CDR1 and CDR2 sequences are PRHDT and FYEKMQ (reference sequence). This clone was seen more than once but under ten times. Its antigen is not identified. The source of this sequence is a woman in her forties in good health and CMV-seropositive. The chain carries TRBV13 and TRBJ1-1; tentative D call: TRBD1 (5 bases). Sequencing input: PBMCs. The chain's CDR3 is CASSPRSGAANTEAFF. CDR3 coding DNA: TGTGCCAGCAGCCCACGATCTGGGGCAGCAAACACTGAAGCTTTCTTT. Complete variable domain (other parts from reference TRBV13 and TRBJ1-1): AAGVIQSPRHLIKEKRETATLKCYPIPRHDTVYWYQQGPGQDPQFLISFYEKMQSDKGSIPDRFSAQQFSDYHSELNMSSLELGDSALYFCASSPRSGAANTEAFFGQGTRLTVV.